These 26 T cell receptor beta chains were all obtained from the same sample, sequenced in a study of T cell responses to AZD1222 COVID-19 vaccine. The method was immunoSEQ multiplex PCR; TCRdb's version includes in-frame clones alone and lacks a portion of them. The table lists fewer than 200,000 clones, 85% to 90% of them singletons. Sequences were derived from peripheral blood, sampled 28 days after the second AZD1222 dose. The receptor set was obtained from an adult who received the AZD1222 COVID-19 vaccine.

The chain joins TRBV30 to TRBJ1-4; D remains ambiguous. V lost 0 bases and J 6 bases, leaving 2 bases between the germline ends. The V gene's germline CDR1 is GTSNPN and CDR2 SVGIG (reference sequence). This CDR3 contains 11 residues. The CDR3 DNA reads as TGTGCCTGGAGTGTCGATGAAAAACTGTTTTTT. Amino acid sequence: CAWSVDEKLFF.

In this sample, this clone turned up once. V gene TRBV7-2 combines with J gene TRBJ2-5, with D hard to call. Germline V gene data show CDR1 as SGHTA and CDR2 as FQGNSA. V lost 4 bases, J lost 0 bases, and 6 bases lay in between. The CDR3 covers 13 residues. The CDR3, as DNA: TGTGCCAGCAGCTCCTCGTACCAAGAGACCCAGTACTTC. This sequence encodes CASSSSYQETQYF.

The chain uses TRBV11-3 and TRBJ1-1; D gene uncertain. Germline CDR1 is SGHNT and CDR2 is YENEEA. This CDR3 spans 13 amino acids. Trimming shortened V by 2 bases and J by 3 bases, and 7 bases separated the two germline ends. CDR3 sequence (DNA): TGTGCCAGCAGCTTATCTTTTGACACTGAAGCTTTCTTT. Translating it yields CASSLSFDTEAFF. Looking up the rest from reference TRBV11-3 and TRBJ1-1 gives the full variable domain: EAGVVQSPRYKIIEKKQPVAFWCNPISGHNTLYWYLQNLGQGPELLIRYENEEAVDDSQLPKDRFSAERLKGVDSTLKIQPAELGDSAVYLCASSLSFDTEAFFGQGTRLTVV.

This chain connects TRBV12-3 or TRBV12-4 to TRBJ1-2; 7 positions agree with TRBD1. The CDR3 runs 13 residues. J gave up 4 bases and V 6 bases, and 5 bases lay outside the gene matches. CDR3 in DNA: TGTGCCAGCAGCATAGGACAGGTCTATGGCTACACCTTC. This gives the protein CASSIGQVYGYTF.

CDR3 in DNA: TGTGCCAGCAGCTTAGGGGAGGACAACGAGCAGTACTTC. Its translation: CASSLGEDNEQYF. The chain combines TRBV7-6 with TRBJ2-7, with D possibly TRBD2 on 6 matching bases. The V gene's germline CDR1 is SGHVS and CDR2 FNYEAQ. This CDR3 is 13 amino acids long. Trimming left V 1 base short and J 5 bases short, with 9 bases between.

The V call is TRBV2, the J call TRBJ2-2, with unresolved D. Trimming stripped 4 bases from V and 6 bases from J, with 15 bases between. This CDR3 has 15 residues. Germline V gives CDR1 SNHLY, CDR2 FYNNEI. The CDR3 bases are TGTGCCAGCAGTGGTCTGAACGTGTTAGCCGGGGAGCTGTTTTTT. It is translated as CASSGLNVLAGELFF. Combining the CDR3 with reference TRBV2 and TRBJ2-2 gives the whole variable domain EPEVTQTPSHQVTQMGQEVILRCVPISNHLYFYWYRQILGQKVEFLVSFYNNEISEKSEIFDDQFSVERPDGSNFTLKIRSTKLEDSAMYFCASSGLNVLAGELFFGEGSRLTVL.

V usage is TRBV30 and J usage is TRBJ1-1, with 7 nucleotides matching TRBD1. The CDR3 totals 13 residues. Unmatched junction bases numbered 4, after V lost 4 bases and J lost 2 bases. In germline, CDR1 is GTSNPN, CDR2 SVGIG (reference sequence). In DNA form, the CDR3 reads TGTGCCTGGACCGGGACAGATAACACTGAAGCTTTCTTT. Translation: CAWTGTDNTEAFF.

The V call is TRBV6-6, the J call TRBJ2-5; 8 positions agree with TRBD1. V shed 4 bases and J 3 bases; nucleotides not matched to a gene: 4. The CDR3 has 14 residues. Germline CDR1 and CDR2: MNHNY and SVGAGI (reference sequence). The CDR3 coding sequence is TGTGCCAGCAGTTCCAGGGGGCCCAAAGAGACCCAGTACTTC. It encodes CASSSRGPKETQYF.

The rearrangement uses TRBV5-1 and TRBJ2-6, with D unresolved. The CDR3 totals 14 residues. The germline V gene has CDR1 SGHRS and CDR2 YFSETQ. Trimming took 1 base from V and 1 from J, leaving 3 bases between them. The CDR3 nucleotides are TGCGCCAGCAGCTTGCAGTCTGGGGCCAACGTCCTGACTTTC. Residues: CASSLQSGANVLTF. The variable domain in full, with the rest retrieved from reference TRBV5-1 and TRBJ2-6, is KAGVTQTPRYLIKTRGQQVTLSCSPISGHRSVSWYQQTPGQGLQFLFEYFSETQRNKGNFPGRFSGRQFSNSRSEMNVSTLELGDSALYLCASSLQSGANVLTFGAGSRLTVL.

This clone was seen a single time. The chain carries TRBV21-1 and TRBJ2-7; the D call of TRBD1 is as the table states it, not checked on the DNA. TRBV21-1 is marked as a pseudogene. CDR3 length: 16 amino acids. This CDR3 is CASSKVLRDRGGEQYF. The CDR3 region has the DNA TGTGCCAGCAGCAAAGTCCTGCGGGACAGGGGGGGCGAGCAGTACTTC.

The chain has TRBV29-1 and TRBJ2-3; 7 nucleotides agree with TRBD1. Trimming removed 4 bases from V and 2 bases from J; junction bases left unmatched: 3. Germline CDR1 and CDR2: SQVTM and ANQGSEA. This CDR3 spans 13 amino acids. CDR3 nucleotides: TGCAGCGTTGGGGACAGAGACACAGATACGCAGTATTTT. Residues: CSVGDRDTDTQYF.

The rearrangement links TRBV7-2 to TRBJ1-2; 7 positions match TRBD1. Trimming at V came to 2 bases and at J to 3 bases, leaving 6 bases not matched to a gene. The CDR3 has 15 residues. Germline assignment: CDR1 SGHTA and CDR2 FQGNSA. In nucleotides, the CDR3 is TGTGCCAGCAGCTTAAGGGCAGGGGGAGACTATGGCTACACCTTC. It encodes CASSLRAGGDYGYTF.

This chain links TRBV30 with TRBJ1-2; D is possibly TRBD1 (5 bases). Trimming took off 3 bases at V and 6 bases at J, with 17 bases between the two ends. This CDR3 region has 14 residues. Germline CDR1 and CDR2: GTSNPN and SVGIG (reference sequence). DNA of the CDR3: TGTGCCTGGAGGGAGTGGGGGAATCGGGATGGCTACACCTTC. Encoded protein: CAWREWGNRDGYTF.

The chain has TRBV30 and TRBJ1-2; 8 positions agree with TRBD1. The CDR3 is made up of 14 amino acids. From germline, CDR1 is GTSNPN and CDR2 SVGIG (reference sequence). V was pared by 7 bases and J by 2 bases, with 9 bases of the junction left unmatched. The CDR3 coding sequence is TGTGCCTCGGACAGGGCGAGGGACAACTATGGCTACACCTTC. This translates into CASDRARDNYGYTF. Complete variable domain (other parts from reference TRBV30 and TRBJ1-2): SQTIHQWPATLVQPVGSPLSLECTVEGTSNPNLYWYRQAAGRGLQLLFYSVGIGQISSEVPQNLSASRPQDRQFILSSKKLLLSDSGFYLCASDRARDNYGYTFGSGTRLTVV.

This rearrangement joins TRBV23-1 to TRBJ2-5; 10 positions agree with TRBD1. TRBV23-1 carries the ORF label, with uncertain function. Unmatched junction bases numbered 2, after V lost 6 bases and J lost 1 base. The CDR3 has 14 residues. CDR3 nucleotides: TGCGCCAGCAGGCGGGACAGGGGCCAAGAGACCCAGTACTTC. It yields the protein CASRRDRGQETQYF.

The V gene is TRBV7-3, the J gene TRBJ2-3; TRBD2 matches 9 bases. The CDR3 extends over 16 amino acids. Germline V CDR1 and CDR2: SGHTA, FQGTGA. V dropped 5 bases and J dropped 1; count of bases not matched to a gene: 7. CDR3 DNA sequence: TGTGCCAGCAGCGCCACGGTAGCGGGGGGCACAGATACGCAGTATTTT. Residues: CASSATVAGGTDTQYF. The complete variable domain, with remaining parts taken from reference TRBV7-3 and TRBJ2-3, reads GAGVSQTPSNKVTEKGKYVELRCDPISGHTALYWYRQSLGQGPEFLIYFQGTGAADDSGLPNDRFFAVRPEGSVSTLKIQRTERGDSAVYLCASSATVAGGTDTQYFGPGTRLTVL.

The chain employs TRBV2 and TRBJ1-4; D might be TRBD1 (5 bases). The V and J ends lost 5 bases and 5 bases respectively, with 12 bases between them. This CDR3 contains 14 residues. CDR1 is SNHLY and CDR2 is FYNNEI in the germline V gene. CDR3 sequence: CASSRDQRNEKLFF. As DNA, the CDR3 is TGTGCCAGCAGTAGGGACCAGAGAAATGAAAAACTGTTTTTT.

This CDR3 reads CASSLLGPNTGELFF. The CDR3 coding sequence is TGTGCCAGCAGTTTATTGGGCCCGAACACCGGGGAGCTGTTTTTT. This chain links TRBV27 with TRBJ2-2; D ambiguous. Germline CDR1 MNHEY, CDR2 SMNVEV (reference sequence). CDR3 size: 15 residues. V shed 1 base and J shed 0 bases, with 6 bases lying between them.

The chain links TRBV5-4 to TRBJ1-2, with 7 bases lining up with TRBD1. V was pared by 2 bases and J by 3 bases, with 10 bases of the junction left unmatched. The CDR3 totals 16 residues. Germline V gene lookup returns CDR1 SGHNT and CDR2 YYREEE (reference sequence). The CDR3 nucleotides read TGTGCCAGCAGCTTCGTGAAGGACAGGCCCGACTATGGCTACACCTTC. This encodes CASSFVKDRPDYGYTF.

The rearrangement uses TRBV6-1 and TRBJ2-3, with TRBD2 matching over 11 bases. The CDR3 runs to 17 residues. Trimming cost V 1 base and J 3 bases; bases outside gene matches: 6. Per germline, CDR1 MNHNS and CDR2 SASEGT. CDR3 in DNA: TGTGCCAGCAGTGAAGGGGGCCTAGCGGGGGGTACAGATACGCAGTATTTT. Translated: CASSEGGLAGGTDTQYF.

This sequence joins TRBV7-3 and TRBJ1-1; no definite D call. CDR1 and CDR2 (germline): SGHTA, FQGTGA. The CDR3 has 11 residues. With 4 bases removed from V and 6 bases from J, the gap between germline ends came to 6 bases. The CDR3 is CASSSGPEAFF. In nucleotides, the CDR3 is TGTGCCAGCAGCTCCGGACCTGAAGCTTTCTTT. The full variable domain, its missing parts supplied by reference TRBV7-3 and TRBJ1-1, is GAGVSQTPSNKVTEKGKYVELRCDPISGHTALYWYRQSLGQGPEFLIYFQGTGAADDSGLPNDRFFAVRPEGSVSTLKIQRTERGDSAVYLCASSSGPEAFFGQGTRLTVV.

The chain recombines TRBV13 with TRBJ2-7; possibly TRBD1 or TRBD2 for D (5 bases each). Trimming stripped 5 bases from V and 0 bases from J, with 14 bases between. The CDR3 has 15 residues. Germline V gene lookup returns CDR1 PRHDT and CDR2 FYEKMQ (reference sequence). CDR3 in DNA: TGTGCCAGCAGCCGTTATCGGGACCGCTCCTACGAGCAGTACTTC. It yields the protein CASSRYRDRSYEQYF.

This chain joins TRBV11-3 and TRBJ2-1, with 10 positions matching TRBD1. Germline V gene lookup returns CDR1 SGHNT and CDR2 YENEEA. CDR3 length: 15 amino acids. With 5 bases clipped from V and 3 bases from J, the junction kept 4 bases outside the gene matches. DNA for the CDR3: TGTGCCAGCAGCCTGGGACAGGGGAGCTACAATGAGCAGTTCTTC. It is translated as CASSLGQGSYNEQFF.

This sequence joins TRBV9 and TRBJ1-3, with a weak D call TRBD1 (6 bases). The CDR3 is made up of 14 amino acids. Germline V gene lookup returns CDR1 SGDLS and CDR2 YYNGEE. The V end lost 5 bases, the J end lost 7 bases, and 16 bases lay between the germline ends. DNA for the CDR3: TGTGCCAGCAGTCAGGGGCAGGGCCTTAACACCATATATTTT. Its translation: CASSQGQGLNTIYF.

The gene calls are TRBV7-2 and TRBJ1-2, with a weak D call TRBD1 (5 bases). Trimming stripped 3 bases from V and 6 bases from J, with 14 bases between. The CDR3 loop spans 14 amino acids. In germline, CDR1 is SGHTA, CDR2 FQGNSA. In DNA form, the CDR3 reads TGTGCCAGCAGCTTGGGTGGGGGAATTGATGGCTACACCTTC. Amino acids: CASSLGGGIDGYTF.

On this clone itself: A read error may account for a junction end that differs from germline. The rearrangement links TRBV7-9 to TRBJ1-1, with D uncertain. Germline CDR1 and CDR2: SEHNR and FQNEAQ (reference sequence). The CDR3 is made up of 14 amino acids. CDR3 nucleotides: TGTACCAGCAGCTTAATCGATAGGGCCGCTGAAGCTTTCTTT. Its protein product is CTSSLIDRAAEAFF.